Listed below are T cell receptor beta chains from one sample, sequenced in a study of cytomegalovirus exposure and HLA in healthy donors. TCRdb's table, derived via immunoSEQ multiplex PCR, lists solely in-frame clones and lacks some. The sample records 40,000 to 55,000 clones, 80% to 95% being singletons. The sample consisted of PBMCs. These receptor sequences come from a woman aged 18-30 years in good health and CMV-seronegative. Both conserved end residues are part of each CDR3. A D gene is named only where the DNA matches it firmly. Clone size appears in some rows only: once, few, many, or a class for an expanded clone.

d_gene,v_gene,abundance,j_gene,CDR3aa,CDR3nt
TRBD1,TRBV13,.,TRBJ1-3,CASSLGQGALYSGNTIYF,TGTGCCAGCAGCTTGGGACAGGGGGCCCTTTACTCTGGAAACACCATATATTTT
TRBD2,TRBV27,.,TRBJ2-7,CASSPGTSFYEQYF,TGTGCCAGCAGTCCCGGGACTAGTTTCTACGAGCAGTACTTC
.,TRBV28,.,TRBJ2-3,CATQGYATDTQYF,TGTGCTACACAGGGCTACGCCACAGATACGCAGTATTTT
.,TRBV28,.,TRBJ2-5,CASSLYRQLQETQYF,TGTGCCAGCAGTCTTTATAGACAGCTTCAAGAGACCCAGTACTTC
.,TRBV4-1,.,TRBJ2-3,CASSQQGVGSSDTQYF,TGCGCCAGCAGCCAACAAGGGGTTGGGTCATCAGATACGCAGTATTTT
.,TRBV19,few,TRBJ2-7,CASSIGGKASEQYF,TGTGCCAGTAGTATAGGAGGGAAGGCCTCCGAGCAGTACTTC
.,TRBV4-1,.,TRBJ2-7,CASSQVFRYEQYF,TGCGCCAGCAGCCAAGTCTTCCGCTACGAGCAGTACTTC
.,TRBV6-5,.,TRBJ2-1,CASSWTRYNEQFF,TGTGCCAGCAGCTGGACTCGGTACAATGAGCAGTTCTTC
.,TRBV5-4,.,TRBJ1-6,CASSLSGITYNSPLHF,TGTGCCAGCAGCTTGTCCGGGATCACCTATAATTCACCCCTCCACTTT
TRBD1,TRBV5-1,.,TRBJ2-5,CASSWDTGGQETQYF,TGCGCCAGCAGCTGGGATACAGGGGGCCAAGAGACCCAGTACTTC
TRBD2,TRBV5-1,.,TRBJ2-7,CASSLLAGDTYEQYF,TGCGCCAGCAGCTTGCTTGCGGGAGACACCTACGAGCAGTACTTC
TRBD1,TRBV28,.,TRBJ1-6,CASSSGTGGGSPLHF,TGTGCCAGCAGTTCCGGGACAGGGGGAGGATCACCCCTCCACTTT
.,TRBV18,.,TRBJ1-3,CASSPIPGGSSGNTIYF,TGTGCCAGCTCACCGATCCCTGGCGGCAGCTCTGGAAACACCATATATTTT
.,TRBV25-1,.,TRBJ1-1,CASSHSRGTQNTEAFF,TGTGCCAGCAGTCACTCCCGCGGGACTCAGAACACTGAAGCTTTCTTT
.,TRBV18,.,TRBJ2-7,CASSPRPRGAYEQYF,TGTGCCAGCTCACCACGCCCCAGGGGTGCCTACGAGCAGTACTTC
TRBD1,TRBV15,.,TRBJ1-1,CATSRGTGAGTEAFF,TGTGCCACCAGCAGAGGGACAGGGGCAGGTACTGAAGCTTTCTTT
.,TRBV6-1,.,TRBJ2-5,CASSRGAGETQYF,TGTGCCAGCAGCAGGGGCGCAGGGGAGACCCAGTACTTC
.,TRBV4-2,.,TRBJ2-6,CASSQETSASGANVLTF,TGTGCCAGCAGCCAAGAAACCAGCGCCTCTGGGGCCAACGTCCTGACTTTC
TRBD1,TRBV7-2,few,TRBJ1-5,CASSPGTGNNQPQHF,TGTGCCAGCAGCCCCGGGACAGGTAACAATCAGCCCCAGCATTTT
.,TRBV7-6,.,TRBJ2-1,CASSLIGGANEQFF,TGTGCCAGCAGCTTAATTGGGGGGGCCAATGAGCAGTTCTTC
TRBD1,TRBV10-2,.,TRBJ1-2,CASSSFEGQGLGYTF,TGCGCCAGCAGTTCTTTTGAGGGACAGGGGCTTGGCTACACCTTC
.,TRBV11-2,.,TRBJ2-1,CASSASGAFYNEQFF,TGTGCCAGCAGCGCCTCGGGTGCGTTCTACAATGAGCAGTTCTTC
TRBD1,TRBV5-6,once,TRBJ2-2,CASSRGQGGYTGELFF,TGTGCCAGCAGCCGGGGACAGGGGGGGTACACCGGGGAGCTGTTTTTT
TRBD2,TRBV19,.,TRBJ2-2,CASSMGLADTPGELFF,TGTGCCAGTAGTATGGGACTAGCGGATACGCCCGGGGAGCTGTTTTTT
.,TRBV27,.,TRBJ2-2,CASSLYLGANTGELFF,TGTGCCAGCAGTTTATACCTTGGGGCCAACACCGGGGAGCTGTTTTTT
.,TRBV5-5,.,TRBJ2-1,CASSLIGAGNNEQFF,TGTGCCAGCAGCTTAATCGGTGCAGGAAACAATGAGCAGTTCTTC
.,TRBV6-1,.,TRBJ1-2,CASRQNYGYTF,TGTGCCAGCAGACAAAACTATGGCTACACCTTC
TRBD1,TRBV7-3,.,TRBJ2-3,CASSLTPGRGLDTQYF,TGTGCCAGCAGCTTAACCCCGGGCAGGGGGCTGGATACGCAGTATTTT
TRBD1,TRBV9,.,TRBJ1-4,CASSRMDRANEKLFF,TGTGCCAGCAGCCGCATGGACAGGGCTAATGAAAAACTGTTTTTT
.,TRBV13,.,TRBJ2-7,CASSLGQGYEQYF,TGTGCCAGCAGCTTAGGACAGGGCTACGAGCAGTACTTC
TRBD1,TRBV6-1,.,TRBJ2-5,CASNRDRVSETQYF,TGTGCCAGCAACCGGGACAGGGTTTCTGAGACCCAGTACTTC
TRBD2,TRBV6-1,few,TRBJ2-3,CASSGTSGGADTQYF,TGTGCCAGCAGTGGGACTAGCGGGGGCGCAGATACGCAGTATTTT
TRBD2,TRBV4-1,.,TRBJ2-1,CASSQAWGGSGTDNEQFF,TGCGCCAGCAGCCAAGCTTGGGGCGGGAGCGGGACCGACAATGAGCAGTTCTTC
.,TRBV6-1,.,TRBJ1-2,CASSEGGLYGYTF,TGTGCCAGCAGTGAAGGGGGACTCTATGGCTACACCTTC
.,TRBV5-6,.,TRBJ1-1,CASSPDRTKAFF,TGTGCCAGCAGCCCCGACAGAACCAAAGCTTTCTTT
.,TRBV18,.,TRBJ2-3,CASSPGGGRTDTQYF,TGTGCCAGCTCACCAGGGGGGGGCCGCACAGATACGCAGTATTTT
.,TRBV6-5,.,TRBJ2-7,CASARGESYEQYF,TGTGCCAGCGCCAGGGGGGAATCCTACGAGCAGTACTTC
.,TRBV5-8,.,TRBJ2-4,CASSFIRGAAKNIQYF,TGTGCCAGCAGCTTCATCAGGGGGGCGGCCAAAAACATTCAGTACTTC
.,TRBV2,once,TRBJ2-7,CASTGTRNYEQYF,TGTGCCAGCACAGGTACTAGAAACTACGAGCAGTACTTC
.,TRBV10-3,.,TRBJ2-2,CAISESTAGELFF,TGTGCCATCAGTGAGTCTACGGCCGGGGAGCTGTTTTTT
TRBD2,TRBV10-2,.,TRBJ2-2,CAAALDSGFAWGTGELFF,TGCGCCGCAGCCCTGGATAGCGGGTTTGCCTGGGGGACCGGGGAGCTGTTTTTT
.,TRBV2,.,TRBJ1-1,CASSERPPDRNTEAFF,TGTGCCAGCAGTGAAAGACCTCCGGACAGGAACACTGAAGCTTTCTTT
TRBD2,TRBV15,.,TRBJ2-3,CATSREGSGRGTDTQYF,TGTGCCACCAGCAGAGAAGGTAGCGGGAGGGGAACAGATACGCAGTATTTT
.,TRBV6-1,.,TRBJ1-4,CASSELEKLFF,TGTGCCAGCAGTGAACTAGAAAAACTGTTTTTT
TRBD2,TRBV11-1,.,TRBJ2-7,CASRLAGGPYEQYF,TGTGCCAGCAGACTAGCGGGAGGGCCATACGAGCAGTACTTC
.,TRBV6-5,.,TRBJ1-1,CASSYDQGNTEAFF,TGTGCCAGCAGTTATGATCAGGGAAACACTGAAGCTTTCTTT
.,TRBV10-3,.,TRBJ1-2,CAISGTDYGYTF,TGTGCCATCAGTGGGACAGACTATGGCTACACCTTC
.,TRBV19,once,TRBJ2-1,CASSSTRTAYNEQFF,TGTGCCAGTAGTTCCACAAGGACAGCCTACAATGAGCAGTTCTTC
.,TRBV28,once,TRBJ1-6,CASVADYNSPLHF,TGTGCCAGCGTGGCGGATTATAATTCACCCCTCCACTTT
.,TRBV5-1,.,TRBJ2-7,CASSSRTLNSGEQYF,TGCGCCAGCAGCTCTAGGACCCTCAACTCGGGGGAGCAGTACTTC